This T cell receptor beta chain was found in a study of blood T cells in healthy people across ages. CDR3 length equals 14 residues. V was pared by 6 bases and J by 0 bases, with 12 bases between. The V gene's germline CDR1 is SNHLY and CDR2 FYNNEI. Using a J-beta primer mix together with a sample-barcoded 5' primer, a second PCR was run for about 7 to 12 cycles. TCRdb recomputed calls from the 5' RACE reads with MiXCR, one row per CDR3 protein. The sample shows 720,000 or so distinct CDR3 sequences, around 38% of them seen only once. Input material: blood. The TCR sequence derives from a man aged 80 or over in good health. V gene TRBV2 combines with J gene TRBJ2-7; D is possibly TRBD2 (5 bases). The CDR3 DNA is TGTGCCAGCAGCACGGGATCGAGCTCCTACGAGCAGTACTTC. Translated, it gives CASSTGSSSYEQYF.